One and the same sample provided the 2 T cell receptor beta chains below, sequenced in a study of blood T cell repertoires in COVID-19. The method was immunoSEQ multiplex PCR; TCRdb's version includes in-frame clones alone and lacks a portion of them. The repertoire consists of about 530,000 clones, with about 88% occurring once and the leading ten covering 7.8%. The sample comprised peripheral blood. These receptors originate from a woman aged 45-65 years with COVID-19, enrolled during active disease.

The chain combines TRBV7-6 with TRBJ1-3; TRBD1 matches at 10 bases. The CDR3 runs to 17 residues. V dropped 5 bases and J dropped 2; count of bases not matched to a gene: 9. Germline V lookup: CDR1 SGHVS, CDR2 FNYEAQ. The CDR3 DNA reads TGTGCCAGCAGCCTCTACGGACAGGGGGAGGCTGGAAACACCATATATTTT. This encodes CASSLYGQGEAGNTIYF.

The chain is built from TRBV30 and TRBJ1-1, with D hard to call. The CDR3 has 13 amino acids. Per germline, CDR1 GTSNPN and CDR2 SVGIG (reference sequence). Trimming took off 3 bases at V and 1 base at J, with 9 bases between the two ends. CDR3 protein: CAWSRGENTEAFF. CDR3 in DNA: TGTGCCTGGAGCCGGGGAGAGAACACTGAAGCTTTCTTT.